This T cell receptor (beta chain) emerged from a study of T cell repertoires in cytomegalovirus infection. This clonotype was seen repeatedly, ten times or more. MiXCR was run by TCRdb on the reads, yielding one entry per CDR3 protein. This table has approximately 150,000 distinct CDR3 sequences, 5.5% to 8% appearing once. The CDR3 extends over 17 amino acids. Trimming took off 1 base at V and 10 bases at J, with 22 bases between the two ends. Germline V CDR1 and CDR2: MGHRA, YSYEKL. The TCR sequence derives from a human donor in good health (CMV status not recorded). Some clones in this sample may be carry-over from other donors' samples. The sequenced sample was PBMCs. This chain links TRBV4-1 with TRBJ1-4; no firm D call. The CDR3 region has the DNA TGCGCCAGCAGCCAAGCTGGGATAGGACTCATGACGGGAAAACTGTTTTTT. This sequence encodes CASSQAGIGLMTGKLFF.